This TCR beta chain appears in the sequencing data of a study of T-cell memory formation after mild COVID-19. The CDR3 is 16 residues long. The germline CDR1 and CDR2 sequences are SGHNT and YYREEE (reference sequence). With V trimmed by 3 bases and J by 0 bases, 7 bases remained unmatched. From the 5' RACE reads, TCRdb called clonotypes with MiXCR, one entry per CDR3 protein. The sample contains a few hundred thousand distinct CDR3 sequences, around 15% of which appear only once. This clonotype showed up many times. Sequencing used PBMCs or a T cell subset sorted from them (not recorded which). This chain connects TRBV5-4 to TRBJ2-3, with TRBD1 matching 7 bases. The TCR sequence derives from a man between 18 and 35 years old who had mild COVID-19 (a few samples of this study predate the infection). Cell type and time point are not known. CDR3 protein: CASSSGQLRSTDTQYF. CDR3 coding DNA: TGTGCCAGCAGCTCGGGACAGCTCAGAAGCACAGATACGCAGTATTTT.